This T cell receptor beta chain was captured by sequencing in a study of T cell responses to AZD1222 COVID-19 vaccine. Clones were sequenced by immunoSEQ multiplex PCR, and TCRdb holds only the in-frame ones, with some missing. The profile covers under 150,000 clones, with roughly 88% appearing a single time and around 27% taken by the ten largest. The source of this sequence is an adult who received the AZD1222 COVID-19 vaccine. The material was peripheral blood, obtained 28 days after the second AZD1222 dose.

In nucleotides, the CDR3 is TGTGCCAGCAGCCGACTGTTGCTGGGAGTAGACACAGATACGCAGTATTTT. Translated, it gives CASSRLLLGVDTDTQYF. The chain employs TRBV5-5 and TRBJ2-3; D might be TRBD2 (5 bases). V gave up 4 bases and J gave up 2 bases, with 20 bases separating them. Per the germline V gene, CDR1 is SGHKS and CDR2 is YYEKEE (reference sequence). The CDR3 has 17 amino acids.